This note documents a single T cell receptor (beta chain) sequence. Its antigen is unidentified. The data belong to a study of cytomegalovirus exposure and HLA in healthy donors. Study-wide results and caveats: TCR beta chains numbering some 160 were designated cytomegalovirus-associated. The records held CMV serostatus as the only immune exposure information. Certain indistinguishable V segments, among them TRBV6-2 and TRBV6-3, were excluded.

Primers included in the PCR were 60 Vbeta and 13 Jbeta primers. The assay was immunoSEQ multiplex PCR, and TCRdb's table has in-frame clones only and misses some. This sample yields 75,000 to 100,000 clones, of which around 72% are seen a single time; about 3.7% belongs to the top ten. The CDR3 sequence is 17 residues long. Trimming cost V 6 bases and J 2 bases, with 17 bases left between them. Germline CDR1 reads SGHTA; CDR2 reads FQGNSA. The specimen was PBMCs. The genes are TRBV7-2 and TRBJ2-6, with a possible D match to TRBD1 (6 bases). This TCR was sampled from a man between 35 and 55 years old in good health and CMV-seronegative. The CDR3 bases are TGTGCCAGCAGTCAACAGGGAAGGGATCCTGGGGCCAACGTCCTGACTTTC. Amino acids: CASSQQGRDPGANVLTF.